A selection of T cell receptor beta chains follows, all from one sample in a study of graft-versus-host responses after intestinal transplantation. TCRdb's table, derived via immunoSEQ multiplex PCR, lists solely in-frame clones and lacks some. The data contain more than 85,000 clones, roughly 85% of them singletons. These TCRs' antigens remain unknown. This material consisted of unstimulated CD4+ T cells sorted from spleen or lymph node cells, taken before intestinal transplant. The source of these receptors is a human donor who received an intestinal transplant. The CDR3 runs from the conserved cysteine through the conserved F or W. The D gene is left open where the match is weak. For some rows the clone size is stated as once, few or many, or as a class when expanded; others skip it.

clone size: few
J gene: TRBJ1-5
V gene: TRBV7-2
D gene: -
CDR3 protein: CASSLYGSNQPQHF
CDR3 DNA: TGTGCCAGCAGCTTATATGGCAGCAATCAGCCCCAGCATTTT

clone size: -
J gene: TRBJ2-2
V gene: TRBV5-1
D gene: TRBD2
CDR3 protein: CASSAGTTTGELFF
CDR3 DNA: TGCGCCAGCAGCGCAGGGACTACAACCGGGGAGCTGTTTTTT

clone size: -
J gene: TRBJ1-1
V gene: TRBV18
D gene: -
CDR3 protein: CASSPVDRGTEAFF
CDR3 DNA: TGTGCCAGCTCACCGGTCGACAGAGGCACTGAAGCTTTCTTT

clone size: -
J gene: TRBJ1-5
V gene: TRBV6-6
D gene: TRBD1
CDR3 protein: CASSDLGDSRNQPQHF
CDR3 DNA: TGTGCCAGCAGTGACTTAGGGGACAGTCGCAATCAGCCCCAGCATTTT

clone size: -
J gene: TRBJ2-3
V gene: TRBV19
D gene: TRBD2
CDR3 protein: CASSIGSGGSTDTQYF
CDR3 DNA: TGTGCCAGTAGTATTGGCAGCGGGGGGAGCACAGATACGCAGTATTTT

clone size: -
J gene: TRBJ1-2
V gene: TRBV5-1
D gene: TRBD1
CDR3 protein: CASSPGGGQSGYTF
CDR3 DNA: TGCGCCAGCAGCCCGGGAGGGGGACAGTCAGGCTACACCTTC

clone size: -
J gene: TRBJ2-7
V gene: TRBV19
D gene: TRBD1
CDR3 protein: CASSAFLPGQGNYEQYF
CDR3 DNA: TGTGCCAGTAGTGCCTTTTTACCGGGACAGGGAAACTACGAGCAGTACTTC

clone size: -
J gene: TRBJ1-1
V gene: TRBV20-1
D gene: -
CDR3 protein: CSASAGAEAFF
CDR3 DNA: TGCAGTGCTAGCGCAGGTGCTGAAGCTTTCTTT

clone size: -
J gene: TRBJ2-1
V gene: TRBV9
D gene: TRBD2
CDR3 protein: CASSSTSGSYNEQFF
CDR3 DNA: TGTGCCAGCAGCTCGACTAGCGGGAGTTACAATGAGCAGTTCTTC

clone size: -
J gene: TRBJ2-5
V gene: TRBV5-4
D gene: -
CDR3 protein: CASSPGEETQYF
CDR3 DNA: TGTGCCAGCAGCCCCGGTGAAGAGACCCAGTACTTC

clone size: -
J gene: TRBJ2-7
V gene: TRBV21-1
D gene: -
CDR3 protein: CASSKEEEGYEQYF
CDR3 DNA: TGTGCCAGCAGCAAAGAGGAGGAAGGGTACGAGCAGTACTTC

clone size: -
J gene: TRBJ2-3
V gene: TRBV5-8
D gene: -
CDR3 protein: CASSARSGGTTDTQYF
CDR3 DNA: TGTGCCAGCAGCGCCCGCTCGGGGGGCACCACAGATACGCAGTATTTT

clone size: -
J gene: TRBJ2-2
V gene: TRBV11-3
D gene: TRBD2
CDR3 protein: CASSGRNTGELFF
CDR3 DNA: TGTGCCTCCAGCGGGAGGAACACCGGGGAGCTGTTTTTT

clone size: once
J gene: TRBJ2-2
V gene: TRBV5-1
D gene: -
CDR3 protein: CASSLAPGPTGELFF
CDR3 DNA: TGCGCCAGCAGCTTGGCTCCAGGGCCGACCGGGGAGCTGTTTTTT

clone size: -
J gene: TRBJ2-7
V gene: TRBV6-6
D gene: -
CDR3 protein: CASSYTGRPYEQYF
CDR3 DNA: TGTGCCAGCAGTTACACGGGGAGGCCCTACGAGCAGTACTTC

clone size: -
J gene: TRBJ2-4
V gene: TRBV15
D gene: -
CDR3 protein: CATRRATGTSLAKNIQYF
CDR3 DNA: TGTGCCACCCGCCGGGCGACAGGGACTTCCCTAGCCAAAAACATTCAGTACTTC

clone size: -
J gene: TRBJ1-2
V gene: TRBV12-5
D gene: -
CDR3 protein: CASGLDGYGYTF
CDR3 DNA: TGTGCTAGTGGTTTGGACGGCTATGGCTACACCTTC

clone size: once
J gene: TRBJ1-2
V gene: TRBV6-5
D gene: -
CDR3 protein: CASGEGGGYTF
CDR3 DNA: TGTGCCAGCGGTGAAGGGGGTGGCTACACCTTC

clone size: -
J gene: TRBJ2-1
V gene: TRBV4-1
D gene: TRBD2
CDR3 protein: CASSRTLLAAEQFF
CDR3 DNA: TGCGCCAGCAGCCGGACCCTACTAGCGGCTGAGCAGTTCTTC

clone size: -
J gene: TRBJ1-3
V gene: TRBV28
D gene: -
CDR3 protein: CASSLGGTFSGNTIYF
CDR3 DNA: TGTGCCAGCAGTTTGGGGGGGACATTCTCTGGAAACACCATATATTTT

clone size: -
J gene: TRBJ2-1
V gene: TRBV18
D gene: TRBD2
CDR3 protein: CASSMSGGPYNEQFF
CDR3 DNA: TGTGCCAGCTCAATGAGCGGGGGGCCCTACAATGAGCAGTTCTTC

clone size: -
J gene: TRBJ1-1
V gene: TRBV19
D gene: TRBD1
CDR3 protein: CASSKGQWGEAFF
CDR3 DNA: TGTGCCAGTAGTAAGGGACAGTGGGGTGAAGCTTTCTTT

clone size: -
J gene: TRBJ2-5
V gene: TRBV5-6
D gene: -
CDR3 protein: CASSWSGTYAQETQYF
CDR3 DNA: TGTGCCAGCAGCTGGAGCGGGACATACGCCCAAGAGACCCAGTACTTC

clone size: -
J gene: TRBJ2-3
V gene: TRBV28
D gene: -
CDR3 protein: CASSDPWRGRTDTQYF
CDR3 DNA: TGTGCCAGCAGCGACCCTTGGCGGGGACGCACAGATACGCAGTATTTT

clone size: -
J gene: TRBJ2-3
V gene: TRBV19
D gene: -
CDR3 protein: CASNAGPTDTQYF
CDR3 DNA: TGTGCCAGTAATGCGGGACCCACAGATACGCAGTATTTT

clone size: -
J gene: TRBJ1-1
V gene: TRBV28
D gene: -
CDR3 protein: CASSLGRLNANTEAFF
CDR3 DNA: TGTGCCAGCAGTTTAGGCAGGTTGAACGCTAACACTGAAGCTTTCTTT

clone size: -
J gene: TRBJ2-7
V gene: TRBV20-1
D gene: -
CDR3 protein: CSARDTYEQYF
CDR3 DNA: TGCAGTGCTAGGGACACCTACGAGCAGTACTTC

clone size: -
J gene: TRBJ2-5
V gene: TRBV7-6
D gene: TRBD2
CDR3 protein: CASSLGLAGVLNQYF
CDR3 DNA: TGTGCCAGCAGCCTGGGACTAGCGGGGGTGTTGAACCAGTACTTC

clone size: -
J gene: TRBJ2-7
V gene: TRBV7-2
D gene: -
CDR3 protein: CASSLVYRTHYEQYF
CDR3 DNA: TGTGCCAGCAGCTTAGTTTACAGGACCCACTACGAGCAGTACTTC

clone size: -
J gene: TRBJ1-5
V gene: TRBV20-1
D gene: -
CDR3 protein: CSAGGQPQHF
CDR3 DNA: TGCAGTGCCGGAGGCCAGCCCCAGCATTTT

clone size: few
J gene: TRBJ2-5
V gene: TRBV28
D gene: -
CDR3 protein: CASRQGKETQYF
CDR3 DNA: TGTGCCAGCAGACAGGGAAAAGAGACCCAGTACTTC

clone size: -
J gene: TRBJ2-7
V gene: TRBV28
D gene: TRBD1
CDR3 protein: CASSATGVLSYEQYF
CDR3 DNA: TGTGCCAGCAGTGCAACAGGGGTCCTCTCCTACGAGCAGTACTTC

clone size: -
J gene: TRBJ1-2
V gene: TRBV28
D gene: -
CDR3 protein: CASSRVGYTF
CDR3 DNA: TGTGCCAGCTCCAGGGTAGGCTACACCTTC

clone size: -
J gene: TRBJ2-7
V gene: TRBV5-1
D gene: -
CDR3 protein: CASSSSQAKSSYEQYF
CDR3 DNA: TGCGCCAGCAGCAGCTCCCAGGCCAAGAGCTCCTACGAGCAGTACTTC

clone size: -
J gene: TRBJ2-5
V gene: TRBV9
D gene: TRBD1
CDR3 protein: CASSVAGAGGGETQYF
CDR3 DNA: TGTGCCAGCAGCGTAGCAGGTGCAGGGGGCGGAGAGACCCAGTACTTC

clone size: -
J gene: TRBJ1-2
V gene: TRBV30
D gene: -
CDR3 protein: CAWSEGGGYTF
CDR3 DNA: TGTGCCTGGAGTGAGGGGGGGGGCTACACCTTT

clone size: -
J gene: TRBJ1-5
V gene: TRBV9
D gene: -
CDR3 protein: CASSASGGSNQPQHF
CDR3 DNA: TGTGCCAGCAGCGCGTCGGGCGGGAGCAATCAGCCCCAGCATTTT

clone size: -
J gene: TRBJ2-1
V gene: TRBV5-1
D gene: -
CDR3 protein: CASSPEPDNEQFF
CDR3 DNA: TGCGCCAGCAGCCCCGAACCAGACAATGAGCAGTTCTTC

clone size: -
J gene: TRBJ1-1
V gene: TRBV6-5
D gene: -
CDR3 protein: CASSYRGGVTEAFF
CDR3 DNA: TGTGCCAGCAGTTACAGGGGGGGCGTAACTGAAGCTTTCTTT

clone size: -
J gene: TRBJ2-7
V gene: TRBV9
D gene: TRBD2
CDR3 protein: CASSVGSGATYEQYF
CDR3 DNA: TGTGCCAGCAGCGTAGGTAGCGGGGCTACCTACGAGCAGTACTTC

clone size: -
J gene: TRBJ2-3
V gene: TRBV7-2
D gene: -
CDR3 protein: CASSLALLDTQYF
CDR3 DNA: TGTGCCAGCAGCTTAGCCCTACTCGATACGCAGTATTTT

clone size: -
J gene: TRBJ1-2
V gene: TRBV7-9
D gene: TRBD1
CDR3 protein: CASSLGQAANYGYTF
CDR3 DNA: TGTGCCAGCAGCTTGGGACAGGCCGCGAACTATGGCTACACCTTC

clone size: -
J gene: TRBJ1-5
V gene: TRBV2
D gene: TRBD1
CDR3 protein: CASSGQGLINQPQHF
CDR3 DNA: TGTGCCAGCAGTGGACAGGGCCTGATCAATCAGCCCCAGCATTTT